This T cell receptor (beta chain) was retrieved from a study of human T cells and chemical hapten exposure. Turning to the study itself: There were per-sample TCR yield variations, arising mainly from small pooled library volume differences.

CDR1 is SGHTA, CDR2 FQGNSA, per germline. CDR3 length: 14 amino acids. V was clipped by 1 base and J by 2 bases, with 7 bases between them. In TCRdb, the RACE reads were re-called with MiXCR into one record per CDR3 protein. The table records 95,000 to 150,000 distinct CDR3 sequences, approximately 10% of them present only once. This clonotype was seen more than once but under ten times. The time point was: patch test 3, about 24 weeks after DPC sensitization. Treatment of the sample: therapeutic diphenylcyclopropenone sensitization with weekly scalp DPC. The chain has TRBV7-2 and TRBJ2-3; D is uncertain. The TCR sequence derives from a woman in her forties or fifties with alopecia areata. Some clones in this sample may be carry-over from other donors' samples. Sequenced material: whole blood, taken in connection with sensitization to the hapten diphenylcyclopropenone (DPC). The CDR3 DNA sequence: TGTGCCAGCAGCTTAGTTGGGTACACAGATACGCAGTATTTT. Its translation: CASSLVGYTDTQYF.